This TCR beta chain was retrieved from a study of blood T cell repertoires in COVID-19. Original processing notes: Reference gene primer amplification yielded estimated nucleated cell counts. TCRdb's table, derived via immunoSEQ multiplex PCR, lists solely in-frame clones and lacks some. The V and J calls and clone size come from that table; D and trimming were worked out from the DNA. The sample records more than 250,000 clones, over 65% being singletons. The TCR sequence derives from a man aged 60 to 75 who had recovered from COVID-19. Sample: peripheral blood.

Here the CDR3 reads CASSVDIQETQYF. DNA of the CDR3: TGTGCCAGCAGCGTAGACATCCAAGAGACCCAGTACTTC. The chain recombines TRBV9 with TRBJ2-5, with no clear D. Looked up from germline, CDR1 is SGDLS and CDR2 is YYNGEE. The CDR3 length is 13 residues. V dropped 0 bases and J dropped 1 base, with 4 bases sitting between them.